The next 31 T cell receptor beta chains were all read from a single sample in a study of blood T cell repertoires in COVID-19. This table comes from immunoSEQ multiplex PCR, and its TCRdb copy is limited to in-frame clones, with some not included. This sample yields about 110,000 clones, of which over 75% are seen a single time; around 4.5% belongs to the top ten. Sequences were obtained from peripheral blood. Receptor source: a man aged 45-60 years with acute or convalescent COVID-19.

The genes are TRBV5-4 and TRBJ2-3; tentatively, D is TRBD2 (6 bases). V was shortened by 0 bases and J by 7 bases, with 12 bases between the two germline ends. The CDR3 sequence is 14 residues long. Germline-derived CDR1 and CDR2 are SGHNT and YYREEE (reference sequence). The CDR3 is CASSLGLGQNTQYF. The CDR3, as DNA: TGTGCCAGCAGCTTGGGACTAGGTCAAAATACGCAGTATTTT.

The chain recombines TRBV11-2 with TRBJ2-2; 7 nucleotides align to TRBD2. Germline V lookup: CDR1 SGHAT, CDR2 FQNNGV. This CDR3 has 18 amino acids. V shed 2 bases, J shed 3 bases, and the junction held 12 bases outside the gene matches. CDR3 nucleotides: TGTGCCAGCAGCTTATCGATCTTGTTAGCGGGTGACACCGGGGAGCTGTTTTTT. It translates to CASSLSILLAGDTGELFF.

V usage is TRBV11-3 and J usage is TRBJ2-7; tentatively, D is TRBD2 (5 bases). The CDR3 totals 16 residues. In germline, CDR1 is SGHNT, CDR2 YENEEA. Trimming pared 4 bases from V and 2 bases from J, leaving 18 bases between. The CDR3 sequence is CASSSRLGSETYEQYF. Written as DNA, the CDR3 is TGTGCCAGCAGCTCCCGTTTGGGTAGCGAGACCTACGAGCAGTACTTC.

The genes are TRBV10-3 and TRBJ1-1; 9 nucleotides line up with TRBD1. Trimming cost V 3 bases and J 5 bases; bases outside gene matches: 7. Germline V CDR1 and CDR2: ENHRY, SYGVKD. The CDR3 totals 15 residues. CDR3 protein: CAISDPGTGLTEAFF. Here the CDR3 DNA reads TGTGCCATCAGTGACCCCGGGACAGGGTTAACTGAAGCTTTCTTT.

The V and J genes are TRBV18 and TRBJ2-7, with TRBD1 identical over 8 bases. V trimming: 6 bases; J trimming: 5 bases; junction bases outside the gene matches: 9. The CDR3 spans 14 residues. The V gene's germline CDR1 is KGHSH and CDR2 LQKENI. Written as DNA, the CDR3 is TGTGCCAGCTCGCGAGGACAGGGCGTTAACGAGCAGTACTTC. This encodes CASSRGQGVNEQYF. Full variable domain (outside the CDR3, taken from reference TRBV18 and TRBJ2-7): NAGVMQNPRHLVRRRGQEARLRCSPMKGHSHVYWYRQLPEEGLKFMVYLQKENIIDESGMPKERFSAEFPKEGPSILRIQQVVRGDSAAYFCASSRGQGVNEQYFGPGTRLTVT.

The gene calls are TRBV7-3 and TRBJ2-1; weak D call: TRBD2 (7 bases). This CDR3 is 14 amino acids long. Germline assignment: CDR1 SGHTA and CDR2 FQGTGA. V lost 5 bases, J lost 10 bases, and 18 bases lay in between. In DNA, the CDR3 is TGTGCCAGCAGCCCCGGGGGGCCAACTGGCGAGCAGTTCTTC. It encodes CASSPGGPTGEQFF.

The gene calls are TRBV18 and TRBJ2-7, with a weak D call TRBD2 (6 bases). Germline lookup yields CDR1 KGHSH and CDR2 LQKENI. This CDR3 has 17 residues. Trimming took 1 base from V and 2 from J, leaving 18 bases between them. CDR3 sequence: CASSPQPAGLLTYEQYF. As DNA, the CDR3 is TGTGCCAGCTCACCACAGCCGGCGGGACTCCTCACCTACGAGCAGTACTTC.

The chain has TRBV3-1 (or the pseudogene TRBV3-2) and TRBJ2-3; D is possibly TRBD2 (6 bases). CDR1 and CDR2 from the germline V gene are LGHDT and YNNKEL (reference sequence). This CDR3 has 13 amino acids. Trimming took off 4 bases at V and 3 bases at J, with 8 bases between the two ends. CDR3 amino acids: CASSPGETDTQYF. The CDR3 nucleotides are TGTGCCAGCAGCCCGGGGGAAACAGATACGCAGTATTTT.

The chain recombines TRBV5-6 with TRBJ2-3; a possible D gene is TRBD2 (6 bases). Germline values: CDR1 SGHDT, CDR2 YYEEEE. The CDR3 is made up of 19 amino acids. The germline V and J ends were trimmed by 1 base and 6 bases, with 27 bases remaining between them. The chain's CDR3 is CASSLWIPRLEAGSDTQYF. The CDR3 nucleotides are TGTGCCAGCAGCTTGTGGATCCCCAGACTAGAGGCCGGATCGGATACGCAGTATTTT.

V usage is TRBV12-3 or TRBV12-4 and J usage is TRBJ2-2; D remains ambiguous. The CDR3 contains 12 residues. With 5 bases removed from V and 7 bases from J, the gap between germline ends came to 8 bases. The CDR3 nucleotides are TGTGCCAGCAGTACAAGACTCGGGGAGCTGTTTTTT. Its protein is CASSTRLGELFF.

The chain recombines TRBV27 with TRBJ2-7, with D possibly being TRBD1 (6 bases). Per the germline V gene, CDR1 is MNHEY and CDR2 is SMNVEV (reference sequence). The CDR3 covers 17 residues. V lost 2 bases and J 5 bases, leaving 22 bases between the germline ends. CDR3: CASSLTLGGGRTNEQYF. In nucleotides, the CDR3 is TGTGCCAGCAGTTTAACCCTAGGGGGTGGGCGAACAAACGAGCAGTACTTC.

The chain employs TRBV11-2 and TRBJ1-1; perhaps TRBD1 as D (5 bases). Trimming shortened V by 3 bases and J by 1 base, and 12 bases separated the two germline ends. From germline, CDR1 is SGHAT and CDR2 FQNNGV. The CDR3 is made up of 15 amino acids. CDR3 in amino acids: CASSFYWGGNTEAFF. In DNA form, the CDR3 reads TGTGCCAGCAGCTTCTACTGGGGGGGGAACACTGAAGCTTTCTTT.

The chain carries TRBV5-1 and TRBJ2-1, with 7 bases aligning to TRBD1. CDR1 SGHRS and CDR2 YFSETQ come from the germline V gene. The CDR3 is 15 amino acids. The V and J ends lost 4 bases and 5 bases, in that order; junction bases with no gene match: 9. Here the CDR3 reads CASSTPGTADNEQFF. The DNA of the CDR3 is TGCGCCAGCAGCACGCCCGGGACAGCTGACAATGAGCAGTTCTTC.

The chain has TRBV5-1 and TRBJ2-5; perhaps TRBD2 as D (5 bases). CDR1 and CDR2 from the germline V gene are SGHRS and YFSETQ. The V end lost 0 bases, the J end lost 2 bases, and 11 bases lay between the germline ends. The CDR3 spans 15 residues. CDR3 sequence: CASSLGGIQQETQYF. The CDR3 nucleotides are TGCGCCAGCAGCTTGGGAGGGATCCAACAAGAGACCCAGTACTTC.

This clone was counted a single time. This sequence joins TRBV18 and TRBJ1-1, with D possibly matching TRBD1 (6 bases). Germline CDR1 and CDR2: KGHSH and LQKENI. V lost 2 bases, J lost 6 bases, and 13 bases lay in between. This CDR3 is built from 14 residues. The CDR3 loop is CASSPSEGVAEAFF. The CDR3 nucleotides are TGTGCCAGCTCACCATCCGAGGGGGTCGCTGAAGCTTTCTTT.

The V and J genes are TRBV11-3 and TRBJ2-1; 7 bases fit TRBD2. The V and J ends lost 3 bases and 4 bases, in that order; junction bases with no gene match: 6. CDR3 size: 15 residues. Looked up from germline, CDR1 is SGHNT and CDR2 is YENEEA. CDR3 protein: CASSLPGLQYNEQFF. The CDR3 DNA sequence: TGTGCCAGCAGCTTGCCGGGACTACAATACAATGAGCAGTTCTTC.

J is TRBJ2-5 and V is TRBV5-6, with TRBD1 matching over 7 bases. V shed 5 bases, J shed 1 base, and the junction held 2 bases outside the gene matches. CDR3 length: 13 amino acids. The germline V gene has CDR1 SGHDT and CDR2 YYEEEE. As DNA, the CDR3 is TGTGCCAGCAGAAGACAGGGCCAAGAGACCCAGTACTTC. The encoded protein is CASRRQGQETQYF.

This chain links TRBV7-8 with TRBJ2-1; 9 bases fit TRBD1. Germline V gene lookup returns CDR1 SGHVS and CDR2 FQNEAQ. J lost 7 bases, V lost 5 bases, and 12 bases had no gene match. CDR3 length equals 16 residues. CDR3 region: CASSRINLQGANEQFF. As DNA, the CDR3 is TGTGCCAGCAGCAGAATAAACTTACAGGGGGCAAATGAGCAGTTCTTC. The variable domain in full, completed from reference TRBV7-8 and TRBJ2-1, reads GAGVSQSPRYKVAKRGQDVALRCDPISGHVSLFWYQQALGQGPEFLTYFQNEAQLDKSGLPSDRFFAERPEGSVSTLKIQRTQQEDSAVYLCASSRINLQGANEQFFGPGTRLTVL.

This chain uses TRBV18 with TRBJ1-5, with 7 nucleotides matching TRBD1. Germline-derived CDR1 and CDR2 are KGHSH and LQKENI. With 4 bases clipped from V and 4 bases from J, the junction kept 1 base outside the gene matches. CDR3 size: 13 residues. Here the CDR3 DNA reads TGTGCCAGCTCACGGGACAGAAATCAGCCCCAGCATTTT. The encoded protein is CASSRDRNQPQHF.

The rearrangement uses TRBV5-1 and TRBJ2-1; tentatively, D is TRBD2 (6 bases). This CDR3 contains 14 residues. Germline CDR1 and CDR2: SGHRS and YFSETQ. V dropped 2 bases and J dropped 1 base, with 7 bases sitting between them. The CDR3 protein is CASSFGGSYNEQFF. CDR3 nucleotide sequence: TGCGCCAGCAGCTTTGGGGGGTCCTACAATGAGCAGTTCTTC.

The CDR3 protein is CASSDFPLSGTRFNSPLHF. The CDR3 DNA is TGTGCCAGCAGTGATTTCCCTTTGTCCGGGACAAGATTTAATTCACCCCTCCACTTT. The rearrangement uses TRBV6-1 and TRBJ1-6; tentative D call: TRBD1 (6 bases). V lost 3 bases, J lost 6 bases, and 24 bases lay in between. Germline CDR1 and CDR2: MNHNS and SASEGT. There are 19 residues in the CDR3.

The chain couples TRBV5-4 to TRBJ2-5; TRBD1 matches at 9 bases. CDR3 length: 14 residues. After removal of 4 bases from V and 5 bases from J, the junction contained 6 bases not matched to a gene. Germline CDR1 reads SGHNT; CDR2 reads YYREEE (reference sequence). CDR3 residues: CASSPRQGGETQYF. The DNA for the CDR3 is TGTGCCAGCAGCCCGAGACAGGGGGGCGAGACCCAGTACTTC.

The chain carries TRBV13 and TRBJ2-1, with D perhaps matching TRBD1 (6 bases). CDR3 length: 13 amino acids. Per the germline V gene, CDR1 is PRHDT and CDR2 is FYEKMQ (reference sequence). Trimming took 4 bases from V and 3 from J, leaving 7 bases between them. DNA of the CDR3: TGTGCCAGCAGCTCGGACAGCTACAATGAGCAGTTCTTC. It codes for CASSSDSYNEQFF.

This clone was counted between two and nine times. The CDR3 region has the DNA TGTGCCAGCAGTTACTCAGGACAGAAGGTAGAAAAACTGTTTTTT. Protein sequence: CASSYSGQKVEKLFF. The chain is built from TRBV6-5 and TRBJ1-4, with D possibly TRBD1 on 6 matching bases. Germline V CDR1 and CDR2: MNHEY, SVGAGI. Trimming pared 0 bases from V and 8 bases from J, leaving 13 bases between. The CDR3 has 15 amino acids.

This chain connects TRBV9 to TRBJ2-7, with D possibly being TRBD2 (5 bases). V lost 4 bases and J 3 bases, leaving 20 bases between the germline ends. The germline V gene has CDR1 SGDLS and CDR2 YYNGEE. This CDR3 has 16 residues. The CDR3 nucleotides are TGTGCCAGCAGCAGACTCGAGGGCGGCCCCTACTACGAGCAGTACTTC. Residues: CASSRLEGGPYYEQYF.

The J gene is TRBJ2-3, the V gene TRBV6-5, with a weak D call TRBD2 (7 bases). Per the germline V gene, CDR1 is MNHEY and CDR2 is SVGAGI. This CDR3 has 14 amino acids. The V and J ends lost 5 bases and 0 bases respectively, with 9 bases between them. CDR3 sequence (DNA): TGTGCCAGCAGTCGGGGGGCAAGCACAGATACGCAGTATTTT. It codes for CASSRGASTDTQYF.

The chain links TRBV7-8 to TRBJ1-2, with 9 bases lining up with TRBD1. V was clipped by 5 bases and J by 0 bases; unmatched bases: 4. The CDR3 is 15 residues long. Germline V gene sequence: CDR1 SGHVS, CDR2 FQNEAQ. DNA for the CDR3: TGTGCCAGCAGCCAGGGACAGGGCACTAACTATGGCTACACCTTC. Its protein product is CASSQGQGTNYGYTF.

This clone was seen a handful of times. CDR3 nucleotides: TGTGCCAGTAGTATGTGGGTCAGGCAGCCCCAGCATTTT. Protein: CASSMWVRQPQHF. The rearrangement links TRBV19 to TRBJ1-5; unclear D gene. The CDR3 spans 13 residues. V gave up 3 bases and J gave up 7 bases, with 10 bases separating them. Germline V gene lookup returns CDR1 LNHDA and CDR2 SQIVND (reference sequence). Full variable domain (rest looked up from reference TRBV19 and TRBJ1-5): DGGITQSPKYLFRKEGQNVTLSCEQNLNHDAMYWYRQDPGQGLRLIYYSQIVNDFQKGDIAEGYSVSREKKESFPLTVTSAQKNPTAFYLCASSMWVRQPQHFGDGTRLSIL.

The rearrangement joins TRBV14 to TRBJ2-1, with 12 bases identical to TRBD2. Germline V gene lookup returns CDR1 SGHDN and CDR2 FVKESK. CDR3 length equals 16 residues. J was trimmed by 9 bases and V by 5 bases; bases with no gene match: 11. The CDR3 nucleotides read TGTGCCAGCAGCAAGGGGCTAGCGGGAGGGCAATCTGAGCAGTTCTTC. Protein: CASSKGLAGGQSEQFF. Full variable domain (outside the CDR3, taken from reference TRBV14 and TRBJ2-1): EAGVTQFPSHSVIEKGQTVTLRCDPISGHDNLYWYRRVMGKEIKFLLHFVKESKQDESGMPNNRFLAERTGGTYSTLKVQPAELEDSGVYFCASSKGLAGGQSEQFFGPGTRLTVL.

This clone turned up a few times. The V and J genes are TRBV4-2 and TRBJ2-2; TRBD2 aligns across 10 bases. Losses at the gene ends were 3 bases for V and 5 bases for J; bases not matched to a gene: 15. This CDR3 is 19 amino acids long. The germline gives CDR1 LGHNA, CDR2 YNFKEQ. The CDR3 DNA reads as TGTGCCAGCAGCCATGCCATAGCGGGGGGCAGCGAAGGGACCGGGGAGCTGTTTTTT. Its translation: CASSHAIAGGSEGTGELFF.

The chain is built from TRBV15 and TRBJ1-3; D remains ambiguous. Germline loops: CDR1 LNHNV, CDR2 YYDKDF (reference sequence). Trimming stripped 0 bases from V and 4 bases from J, with 7 bases between. The CDR3 consists of 14 residues. The CDR3 coding sequence is TGTGCCACCAGCAGAGATCCACAGGGAAACACCATATATTTT. Its protein product is CATSRDPQGNTIYF.